This is a list of T cell receptor beta chains from one sample in a study of Ad26.COV2.S vaccination and SARS-CoV-2 variants. Data came from immunoSEQ multiplex PCR; TCRdb stores just in-frame clones and leaves some out. This sample has 360,000 or so clones; around 91% occur once, and the top ten carry over 1.5%. The input for sequencing was peripheral blood, taken in a trial of Ad26.COV2.S vaccine versus placebo. These receptor sequences come from a person aged 18 to 65 who received the Ad26.COV2.S COVID-19 vaccine or a placebo. CDR3s include the opening cysteine and the closing phenylalanine or tryptophan. The D gene is left open where the match is weak. The listing skips clone size in some rows; elsewhere it reads once, few, many or a size class.

clone_size,v_call,j_call,d_call,cdr3_nt,cdr3_aa
-,TRBV21-1,TRBJ1-5,-,TGTGCCAGCAGCGAAGAGACGGTTAGCAATCAGCCCCAGCATTTT,CASSEETVSNQPQHF
-,TRBV3-1/TRBV3-2,TRBJ1-6,-,TGTGCCAGCAGCCAACCGTATGATTCACCCCTCCACTTT,CASSQPYDSPLHF
-,TRBV3-1/TRBV3-2,TRBJ2-7,-,TGTGCCAGCAGCCAAGTGAGAGGGTCCCTTTTCGGCGAGCAGTACTTC,CASSQVRGSLFGEQYF
-,TRBV5-1,TRBJ2-6,-,TGCGCCAGCAGCTCTGGGACTGGGGCCAACGTCCTGACTTTC,CASSSGTGANVLTF
few,TRBV7-9,TRBJ2-7,-,TGTGCCAGCAGCTCCCCCGGGCGCGAGCAGTACTTC,CASSSPGREQYF
once,TRBV4-1,TRBJ2-1,TRBD2,TGCGCCAGCAGCCAAGCCAGACTAGCGGGGGAGTTTAAATACAATGAGCAGTTCTTC,CASSQARLAGEFKYNEQFF
-,TRBV5-6,TRBJ1-5,-,TGTGCCAGCAGCAGGGGGACTCTCGACCATCAGCCCCAGCATTTT,CASSRGTLDHQPQHF
-,TRBV18,TRBJ1-4,-,TGTGCCAGCTCACCGGACGGGAATGAAAAACTGTTTTTT,CASSPDGNEKLFF
-,TRBV5-4,TRBJ2-1,-,TGTGCCAGCAGCTTGGCGGTTAGGGGACCTGAGCAGTTCTTC,CASSLAVRGPEQFF
-,TRBV12-5,TRBJ2-2,-,TGTGCTAGTGGCGACGGGACGAACACCGGGGAGCTGTTTTTT,CASGDGTNTGELFF
-,TRBV28,TRBJ2-5,-,TGTGCCAGCAGTTTAGGGGAGACCCAGTACTTC,CASSLGETQYF
-,TRBV5-4,TRBJ2-1,TRBD2,TGTGCCAGCAGCATGGGCGGCGGGAGCTACAATGAGCAGTTCTTC,CASSMGGGSYNEQFF
-,TRBV15,TRBJ1-5,TRBD1,TGTGCCACCAGCAGAGGACAGGGCCGCAATCAGCCCCAGCATTTT,CATSRGQGRNQPQHF
few,TRBV10-3,TRBJ1-2,TRBD1,TGTGCCATCAGTGAGGCCTGGACAGGGGGCGGCTACACCTTC,CAISEAWTGGGYTF
-,TRBV6-5,TRBJ1-4,-,TGTGCCAGCCGGGGACTTGGCGAGGAAAAACTGTTTTTT,CASRGLGEEKLFF
-,TRBV28,TRBJ2-3,-,TGTGCCAGCAGCCCTACATCCAGGGTGGCTACAGATACGCAGTATTTT,CASSPTSRVATDTQYF
-,TRBV19,TRBJ2-2,-,TGTGCCAGTAGTCCCCCAGGGACGGCGGTCACCGGGGAGCTGTTTTTT,CASSPPGTAVTGELFF
-,TRBV6-5,TRBJ2-1,TRBD2,TGTGCCAGCAGTTACTCGAGGGCTAGCGGGAGCAATGAGCAGTTCTTC,CASSYSRASGSNEQFF
-,TRBV11-3,TRBJ2-1,TRBD2,TGTGCCAGCTGCAGACTAGCGGGAGTCTACTACAATGAGCAGTTCTTC,CASCRLAGVYYNEQFF
-,TRBV11-3,TRBJ1-1,TRBD1,TGTGCCAGCAGCTTGCTGACAGGGGGGACTGAAGCTTTCTTT,CASSLLTGGTEAFF
-,TRBV5-1,TRBJ2-7,-,TGCGCCAGCAGCTTGCGGTCACACGAGCAGTACTTC,CASSLRSHEQYF
-,TRBV7-3,TRBJ2-1,TRBD2,TGTGCCAGCAGCTTAAGGGCTAGCGGAGCCTACAATGAGCAGTTCTTC,CASSLRASGAYNEQFF
few,TRBV7-9,TRBJ1-1,TRBD1,TGTGCCAGCAGCTTGACAGGGGGCCGGAATGAAGCTTTCTTT,CASSLTGGRNEAFF
-,TRBV12-3/TRBV12-4,TRBJ2-4,-,TGTGCCAGCAGTTTTAATGACCCGAACATTCAGTACTTC,CASSFNDPNIQYF
-,TRBV27,TRBJ1-1,TRBD1,TGTGCCAGCAGCGAACAGGGGAGGAGGATGAACACTGAAGCTTTCTTT,CASSEQGRRMNTEAFF
-,TRBV30,TRBJ1-2,-,TGTGCCTGGAGTGGAGCCGACAGACTTTATGGCTACACCTTC,CAWSGADRLYGYTF
-,TRBV10-2,TRBJ1-1,-,TGCGCCAGCGGGACACACAACACTGAAGCTTTCTTT,CASGTHNTEAFF
once,TRBV28,TRBJ1-4,-,TGTGCCAGCAGTTTATGGGGGGGTGACGCTGAAAAACTGTTTTTT,CASSLWGGDAEKLFF
-,TRBV6-2/TRBV6-3,TRBJ2-6,-,TGTGCCAGCAGTTACCGCCCGACTCGCGGGGCCAACGTCCTGACTTTC,CASSYRPTRGANVLTF
-,TRBV7-2,TRBJ2-3,TRBD2,TGTGCCAGCAGCTTAAAACGCCTAGCGGGCACAGATACGCAGTATTTT,CASSLKRLAGTDTQYF
-,TRBV19,TRBJ2-3,-,TGTGCCAGTAGTCCGGGGGGCTTCACAGATACGCAGTATTTT,CASSPGGFTDTQYF
-,TRBV6-5,TRBJ2-2,-,TGTGCCAGCAAACTACGAAGCGCCGGGGAGCTGTTTTTT,CASKLRSAGELFF
-,TRBV24-1,TRBJ2-5,-,TGTGCCACCAGTGATTCCCGTCAGGGTCATCAAGAGACCCAGTACTTC,CATSDSRQGHQETQYF
-,TRBV5-1,TRBJ2-1,-,TGCGCCAGCAGCTTTAAGGTTGATTTGGAGCAGTTCTTC,CASSFKVDLEQFF
-,TRBV30,TRBJ2-1,TRBD2,TGTGCCTGGAGTGTAGGCGGGAGTGTGCATGAGCAGTTCTTC,CAWSVGGSVHEQFF
many,TRBV5-6,TRBJ2-1,-,TGTGCCAGCAGCTCCCGACTAGGAGCATACAATGAGCAGTTCTTC,CASSSRLGAYNEQFF
-,TRBV7-8,TRBJ2-3,-,TGTGCCAGCAGCCCAAAAGTCACAGATACGCAGTATTTT,CASSPKVTDTQYF
-,TRBV19,TRBJ1-5,-,TGTGCCAGTAGTCAAAGGGTTAACAATCAGCCCCAGCATTTT,CASSQRVNNQPQHF
-,TRBV24-1,TRBJ2-2,-,TGTGCCACCAGTGATTATAGGGCCGGGGAGCTGTTTTTT,CATSDYRAGELFF
-,TRBV27,TRBJ2-3,TRBD1,TGTGCCAGCCACCCCTCCGGGACAGGGCGCACAGATACGCAGTATTTT,CASHPSGTGRTDTQYF
-,TRBV6-5,TRBJ2-2,TRBD1,TGTGCCAGCAGTTCTGGACAGGGGGCGGCTGGGGAGCTGTTTTTT,CASSSGQGAAGELFF
-,TRBV5-1,TRBJ2-7,TRBD1,TGCGCCAGCAGCGCCGGACAGGGGGCGGCCTACGAGCAGTACTTC,CASSAGQGAAYEQYF
-,TRBV28,TRBJ2-3,-,TGTGCCAGCAGTTTTAGGGGAACTAGCACAGATACGCAGTATTTT,CASSFRGTSTDTQYF
-,TRBV3-1/TRBV3-2,TRBJ2-7,-,TGTGCCAGCAGCCAAGGACTTCTCAGTCGGGAGCAGTACTTC,CASSQGLLSREQYF
-,TRBV7-9,TRBJ1-5,TRBD1,TGTGCCAGCAGCTTCGGACAGGGCGATCAGCCCCAGCATTTT,CASSFGQGDQPQHF
-,TRBV5-5,TRBJ2-5,TRBD2,TGTGCCAGCAGCTTGGGCGCTAGCGGTCCCCAAGAGACCCAGTACTTC,CASSLGASGPQETQYF
-,TRBV27,TRBJ1-6,-,TGTGCCAGCAGACGGACATCCAATTCACCCCTCCACTTT,CASRRTSNSPLHF
-,TRBV6-5,TRBJ1-3,-,TGTGCCAGCGCGTACCTTCAGGGCTTAGGGAACACCATATATTTT,CASAYLQGLGNTIYF
-,TRBV5-6,TRBJ2-7,-,TGTGCCAGCAGCTTGAAAAGGAGGATCATACCTGACGAGCAGTACTTC,CASSLKRRIIPDEQYF
-,TRBV20-1,TRBJ2-2,TRBD1,TGCAGTGCTAGTCGACAGGGTTCGAACACCGGGGAGCTGTTTTTT,CSASRQGSNTGELFF
-,TRBV5-6,TRBJ2-2,TRBD2,TGTGCCAGCAGCTTGGGGCCTAGCGGGGTGAACACCGGGGAGCTGTTTTTT,CASSLGPSGVNTGELFF
-,TRBV14,TRBJ2-7,TRBD2,TGTGCCAGCAGCCAGTTAGCGGGAGAACGGTCCGAGCAGTACTTC,CASSQLAGERSEQYF
-,TRBV24-1,TRBJ2-1,TRBD2,TGTGCCACCAGTGACCCCGGGACTAGCGGGAGGGAGCAGTTCTTC,CATSDPGTSGREQFF
once,TRBV29-1,TRBJ2-3,TRBD2,TGCAGCGCCCAGCGGGATCCCACAGATACGCAGTATTTT,CSAQRDPTDTQYF
-,TRBV5-4,TRBJ2-1,TRBD2,TGTGCCAGCAGCTCTAGCGGGGAATACAATGAGCAGTTCTTC,CASSSSGEYNEQFF